Presented here are 11 T cell receptor beta chains from one specimen sequenced in a study of blood T cell repertoires in COVID-19. Measured with immunoSEQ multiplex PCR; TCRdb has only the in-frame clones, and not every one. The sample lists around 260,000 clones, less than 85% occurring once. The sequencing sample was made of peripheral blood. These receptors came from a man in his sixties who had recovered from COVID-19.

The chain is built from TRBV2 and TRBJ2-6, with 8 bases lining up with TRBD1. CDR3 size: 18 residues. Trimming took 6 bases from V and 1 from J; bases not matched to a gene: 11. The germline V gene has CDR1 SNHLY and CDR2 FYNNEI. The CDR3 sequence is CASRPPGQAESGANVLTF. Here the CDR3 DNA reads TGTGCCAGCAGGCCCCCGGGACAGGCCGAGTCTGGGGCCAACGTCCTGACTTTC. Filled out from reference TRBV2 and TRBJ2-6, the complete variable domain reads EPEVTQTPSHQVTQMGQEVILRCVPISNHLYFYWYRQILGQKVEFLVSFYNNEISEKSEIFDDQFSVERPDGSNFTLKIRSTKLEDSAMYFCASRPPGQAESGANVLTFGAGSRLTVL.

This clone has just one count. This rearrangement joins TRBV5-5 to TRBJ2-1; D remains ambiguous. CDR3 length: 15 residues. Trimming pared 0 bases from V and 6 bases from J, leaving 13 bases between. Germline V gene sequence: CDR1 SGHKS, CDR2 YYEKEE (reference sequence). The DNA of the CDR3 is TGTGCCAGCAGCTTGGACCCGATCCCCAGCAATGAGCAGTTCTTC. Protein product: CASSLDPIPSNEQFF.

V and J are TRBV27 and TRBJ2-3; D possibly corresponds to TRBD2 (6 bases). Germline CDR1 and CDR2: MNHEY and SMNVEV (reference sequence). The CDR3 runs 14 residues. V was clipped by 6 bases and J by 0 bases, with 10 bases between them. The CDR3 DNA follows: TGTGCCAGCAGCCTAGCGCCTAGCACAGATACGCAGTATTTT. This sequence encodes CASSLAPSTDTQYF.

The chain has TRBV15 and TRBJ2-3; D is possibly TRBD1 (7 bases). The germline CDR1 and CDR2 sequences are LNHNV and YYDKDF (reference sequence). Trimming pared 0 bases from V and 0 bases from J, leaving 16 bases between. The CDR3 totals 18 residues. The CDR3 loop reads CATSRDRRRGLSTDTQYF. The CDR3, as DNA: TGTGCCACCAGCAGAGATCGGAGGAGGGGGCTTAGCACAGATACGCAGTATTTT.

This chain links TRBV9 with TRBJ1-1; D gene unclear. The CDR3 runs to 13 residues. Germline values: CDR1 SGDLS, CDR2 YYNGEE. V lost 0 bases to trimming and J lost 4 bases, with 7 bases between them. CDR3 loop: CASSVVPGTEAFF. CDR3 in DNA: TGTGCCAGCAGCGTAGTTCCGGGCACTGAAGCTTTCTTT.

This chain links TRBV29-1 with TRBJ2-5; 9 nucleotides line up with TRBD1. V shed 5 bases and J 4 bases; nucleotides not matched to a gene: 5. The CDR3 totals 13 residues. Germline V gene sequence: CDR1 SQVTM, CDR2 ANQGSEA. This CDR3 reads CSVHRDRAETQYF. CDR3 nucleotide sequence: TGCAGCGTTCACCGGGACAGGGCAGAGACCCAGTACTTC.

The chain combines TRBV7-2 with TRBJ1-2; no clear D gene. The germline CDR1 and CDR2 sequences are SGHTA and FQGNSA. The CDR3 extends over 14 amino acids. V gave up 1 base and J gave up 0 bases, with 6 bases separating them. The CDR3 DNA reads as TGTGCCAGCAGCTTAGACGGGGCTAACTATGGCTACACCTTC. It codes for CASSLDGANYGYTF.

The chain couples TRBV28 to TRBJ2-7; possible D gene TRBD2, 7 bases. CDR3 length: 15 residues. V gave up 9 bases and J gave up 7 bases, with 25 bases separating them. Per the germline V gene, CDR1 is MDHEN and CDR2 is SYDVKM. The DNA for the CDR3 is TGTGCCAGTATGGGGTTGCGGGCGGGGGCAAAGGAGCAGTACTTC. This sequence encodes CASMGLRAGAKEQYF.

The chain links TRBV18 to TRBJ1-1, with D unresolved. Germline CDR1 and CDR2: KGHSH and LQKENI. This CDR3 region has 15 residues. Trimming shortened V by 3 bases and J by 3 bases, and 14 bases separated the two germline ends. The CDR3 is CASSPLPPRDTEAFF. The CDR3 DNA reads TGTGCCAGCTCACCGCTTCCCCCGCGGGACACTGAAGCTTTCTTT.

CDR3 in DNA: TGTGCCAGCAGCTCACCGGGACAGCAAGAGACCCAGTACTTC. It translates to CASSSPGQQETQYF. The chain uses TRBV7-2 and TRBJ2-5; 7 bases align to TRBD1. The V gene end was trimmed by 4 bases and the J gene end by 2 bases; junction bases not matched to a gene: 4. The CDR3 loop spans 14 amino acids. Per germline, CDR1 SGHTA and CDR2 FQGNSA.

CDR3 protein: CASSPGQPASTDTQYF. CDR3 coding DNA: TGTGCCAGCAGCCCAGGACAGCCTGCTAGCACAGATACGCAGTATTTT. The J gene is TRBJ2-3, the V gene TRBV7-9, with D possibly being TRBD1 (6 bases). Germline V lookup: CDR1 SEHNR, CDR2 FQNEAQ (reference sequence). Trimming pared 5 bases from V and 0 bases from J, leaving 15 bases between. The CDR3 contains 16 residues.